This T cell receptor (beta chain) was obtained from a study of CD8 T cells in ankylosing spondylitis. Germline loops: CDR1 SQVTM, CDR2 ANQGSEA. Trimming shortened V by 3 bases and J by 5 bases, and 10 bases separated the two germline ends. The CDR3 is 12 residues long. Preparation of TCR beta libraries was done by quantitative 5'-RACE with molecular barcodes. TCRdb reanalysed the 5' RACE reads using MiXCR and keeps one entry per CDR3 protein. The sample holds 250,000 to 350,000 distinct CDR3 sequences, 15% to 25% seen once. The table lists this clonotype with many counts. Its target is not known. Study results and caveats: Seemingly characteristic of ankylosing spondylitis blood was a TCR beta motif consisting of 7 or 8 highly homologous variants. Clones tied to disease were said to be significantly enriched in matched ankylosing spondylitis synovial fluid.

The V gene is TRBV29-1, the J gene TRBJ2-5; no definite D call. The sequence was obtained from a male donor with ankylosing spondylitis or in good health (not recorded which). Sequenced: blood, either unsorted or a sorted T cell fraction (not recorded which). CDR3 residues: CSVEFLRETQYF. As DNA, the CDR3 is TGCAGCGTTGAGTTCCTCCGGGAGACCCAGTACTTC.